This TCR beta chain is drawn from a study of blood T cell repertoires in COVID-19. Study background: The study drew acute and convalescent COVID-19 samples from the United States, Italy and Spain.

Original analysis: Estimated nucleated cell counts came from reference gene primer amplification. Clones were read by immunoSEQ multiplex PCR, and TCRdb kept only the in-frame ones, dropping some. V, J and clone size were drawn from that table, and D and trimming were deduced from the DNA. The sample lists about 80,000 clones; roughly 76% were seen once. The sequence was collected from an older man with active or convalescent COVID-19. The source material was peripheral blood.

The CDR3 sequence is CASTSPGGSGGYEQYF. The CDR3, as DNA: TGTGCCAGCACCTCCCCAGGGGGTAGCGGGGGCTACGAGCAGTACTTC. This chain uses TRBV5-4 with TRBJ2-7; 9 nucleotides agree with TRBD2. This CDR3 is built from 16 residues. Trimming cost V 6 bases and J 3 bases; bases outside gene matches: 13. The germline gives CDR1 SGHNT, CDR2 YYREEE (reference sequence).